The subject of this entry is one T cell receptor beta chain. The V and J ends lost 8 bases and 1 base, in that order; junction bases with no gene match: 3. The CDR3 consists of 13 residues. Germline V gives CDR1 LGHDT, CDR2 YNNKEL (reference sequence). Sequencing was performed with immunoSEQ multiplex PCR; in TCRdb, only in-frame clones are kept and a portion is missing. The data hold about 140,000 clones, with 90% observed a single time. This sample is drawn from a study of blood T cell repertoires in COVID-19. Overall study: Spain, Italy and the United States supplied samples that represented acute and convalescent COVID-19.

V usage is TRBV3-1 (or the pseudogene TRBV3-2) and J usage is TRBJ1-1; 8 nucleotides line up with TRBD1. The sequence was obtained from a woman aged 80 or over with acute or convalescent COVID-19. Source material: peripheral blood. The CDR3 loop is CASGDRPNTEAFF. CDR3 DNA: TGTGCCAGCGGGGACAGGCCGAACACTGAAGCTTTCTTT.